The 20 T cell receptor beta chains given below trace back to one sample, sequenced in a study of human T cells and chemical hapten exposure. MiXCR was run by TCRdb on the RACE reads, yielding one entry per CDR3 protein. The sample yields some 200,000 distinct CDR3 sequences, about 31% seen once. Indicated time point: pre-sensitization, week 0. As to treatment: therapeutic diphenylcyclopropenone sensitization with weekly scalp DPC. Sample: whole blood, taken in connection with sensitization to the hapten diphenylcyclopropenone (DPC). The receptors stem from a woman aged 30 to 39 with alopecia areata. Some clones in this sample may be carry-over from other donors' samples.

The gene calls are TRBV20-1 and TRBJ2-3; 12 positions match TRBD1. Germline V gene lookup returns CDR1 DFQATT and CDR2 SNEGSKA (reference sequence). The CDR3 totals 14 residues. J lost 5 bases, V lost 5 bases, and 5 bases had no gene match. CDR3 sequence (DNA): TGCAGTGCTTCCCGGGACAGGGGGCGAGATACGCAGTATTTT. Amino acids: CSASRDRGRDTQYF.

V and J are TRBV18 and TRBJ2-7; D uncertain. CDR1 is KGHSH and CDR2 is LQKENI in the germline V gene. V was trimmed by 2 bases and J by 3 bases, leaving 5 bases between them. CDR3 length: 12 amino acids. The CDR3 sequence: CASSPTDYEQYF. Here the CDR3 DNA reads TGTGCCAGCTCACCAACAGACTACGAGCAGTACTTC.

This clonotype has only a few counts. The CDR3: CASSLSTSGTHGQFF. The CDR3 DNA reads as TGTGCCAGCAGTTTATCGACTAGCGGAACACACGGGCAGTTCTTC. This sequence joins TRBV12-3 or TRBV12-4 and TRBJ2-1, with 9 bases matching TRBD2. The CDR3 extends over 15 amino acids. Germline trimming cut 2 bases from V and 12 bases from J; bases unmatched to any gene: 11.

This clonotype showed up just a few times. The chain joins TRBV29-1 to TRBJ2-5; TRBD2 matches 12 bases. The germline V gene encodes CDR1 SQVTM and CDR2 ANQGSEA. This CDR3 is built from 13 residues. V was pared by 7 bases and J by 4 bases, with 4 bases of the junction left unmatched. The CDR3 loop is CSASGGAPETQYF. Here the CDR3 DNA reads TGCAGCGCTAGCGGGGGGGCCCCAGAGACCCAGTACTTC.

The chain has TRBV7-2 and TRBJ1-4, with D hard to call. Germline-derived CDR1 and CDR2 are SGHTA and FQGNSA. Trimming cost V 4 bases and J 8 bases, with 11 bases left between them. The CDR3 spans 13 residues. In DNA form, the CDR3 reads TGTGCCAGCAGCTCCTACGTCGGAGAAAAACTGTTTTTT. Its protein product is CASSSYVGEKLFF.

The rearrangement links TRBV6-2 or TRBV6-3 to TRBJ2-7, with D possibly being TRBD1 (6 bases). This CDR3 has 14 amino acids. Germline loops: CDR1 MNHEY, CDR2 SVGEGT. Trimming took off 6 bases at V and 2 bases at J, with 14 bases between the two ends. DNA of the CDR3: TGTGCCAGCAGCTTTTTTGGGACAACCTACGAGCAGTACTTC. Translation gives CASSFFGTTYEQYF.

CDR3 in DNA: TGCAGCACTCAGACAGGGCCAGGGACCTACGAGCAGTACTTC. Protein sequence: CSTQTGPGTYEQYF. The chain combines TRBV29-1 with TRBJ2-7, with TRBD1 matching 7 bases. CDR3 length: 14 amino acids. Germline V CDR1 and CDR2: SQVTM, ANQGSEA. Germline trimming cut 8 bases from V and 2 bases from J; bases unmatched to any gene: 12.

This chain uses TRBV11-2 with TRBJ2-5, with no clear D. V lost 2 bases and J 7 bases, leaving 17 bases between the germline ends. The CDR3 spans 15 residues. In germline, CDR1 is SGHAT, CDR2 FQNNGV. In DNA form, the CDR3 reads TGTGCCAGCAGCTTAATGGGGTCGCTACCCGGGACCCAGTACTTC. Protein: CASSLMGSLPGTQYF.

This rearrangement joins TRBV20-1 to TRBJ2-3, with a weak D call TRBD2 (6 bases). This CDR3 contains 15 residues. The germline V and J ends were trimmed by 3 bases and 0 bases, with 13 bases remaining between them. Germline loops: CDR1 DFQATT, CDR2 SNEGSKA (reference sequence). The CDR3 DNA follows: TGCAGTGCTAGCTCAAGCGGGCCTAGCACAGATACGCAGTATTTT. It translates to CSASSSGPSTDTQYF.

The chain has TRBV5-1 and TRBJ1-1; no clear D gene. Germline CDR1 is SGHRS and CDR2 is YFSETQ. V was clipped by 1 base and J by 2 bases, with 9 bases between them. The CDR3 runs 14 residues. The CDR3 loop is CASSLSTRNTEAFF. As DNA, the CDR3 is TGCGCCAGCAGCTTGTCAACCAGAAACACTGAAGCTTTCTTT.

The chain links TRBV20-1 to TRBJ2-5, with 7 bases matching TRBD1. This CDR3 spans 14 amino acids. CDR1 DFQATT and CDR2 SNEGSKA come from the germline V gene (reference sequence). Trimming took 5 bases from V and 3 from J; bases not matched to a gene: 9. The CDR3 spells CSAASGTAEETQYF. CDR3 bases: TGCAGTGCTGCCTCCGGGACAGCCGAAGAGACCCAGTACTTC.

The sample holds a few counts of this clonotype. The junction shows a germline mismatch at one end, possibly a read error. The V gene is TRBV20-1, the J gene TRBJ2-1; 15 nucleotides agree with TRBD2. CDR1 and CDR2 from the germline V gene are DFQATT and SNEGSKA (reference sequence). There are 14 residues in the CDR3. The chain's CDR3 is CSAVAGTSGRPTLF. CDR3 bases: TGCAGTGCGGTCGCCGGGACTAGCGGGAGGCCCACTCTCTTC.

The table lists this clonotype with a few counts. The V call is TRBV28, the J call TRBJ1-5, with D unclear. V lost 2 bases and J 7 bases, leaving 12 bases between the germline ends. CDR3 length: 14 residues. CDR1 is MDHEN, CDR2 SYDVKM, per germline. In DNA, the CDR3 is TGTGCCAGCAGTTTACCAAACAGAAGCCAGCCCCAGCATTTT. As protein: CASSLPNRSQPQHF.

This clonotype has a handful of counts. V gene TRBV30 combines with J gene TRBJ2-3; no clear D gene. The ends were cut back, 0 bases at V and 3 bases at J, with 10 bases in the middle. Germline CDR1 reads GTSNPN; CDR2 reads SVGIG (reference sequence). The length of the CDR3 is 14 residues. In DNA form, the CDR3 reads TGTGCCTGGAGTGTAACGGGCCCAACAGATACGCAGTATTTT. This encodes CAWSVTGPTDTQYF.

There are many counts of this clonotype. The gene calls are TRBV7-8 and TRBJ2-7; no clear D. V lost 5 bases and J lost 1, with 6 bases in between. The CDR3 contains 12 residues. The V gene's germline CDR1 is SGHVS and CDR2 FQNEAQ. The CDR3 spells CASSPTSYEQYF. For the CDR3, the DNA is TGTGCCAGCAGCCCGACTTCCTACGAGCAGTACTTC.

In its sample, this clonotype was seen a few times. This sequence joins TRBV5-1 and TRBJ2-2; D may correspond to TRBD1 or TRBD2 (5 bases each). The CDR3 totals 15 residues. V was shortened by 4 bases and J by 5 bases, with 15 bases between the two germline ends. In germline, CDR1 is SGHRS, CDR2 YFSETQ. CDR3 sequence reads: CASSDRSWGTGELFF. CDR3 DNA sequence: TGCGCCAGCAGCGATCGAAGCTGGGGGACCGGGGAGCTGTTTTTT.

The V and J genes are TRBV21-1 and TRBJ2-7; the table assigns TRBD2, which was not confirmed against the DNA. TRBV21-1 is reported as a pseudogene. The CDR3 totals 16 residues. The CDR3 reads CASSKAPSGGAYEQYF. Written as DNA, the CDR3 is TGTGCCAGCAGCAAAGCCCCTAGCGGGGGGGCCTACGAGCAGTACTTC.

Concerning this clonotype itself: One end of the junction does not line up with germline, which may come from a read error. The CDR3 nucleotides read TGCAGTGCTCGAGAGGACAGGGAGAATCAGCCCCAGCATTTT. This encodes CSAREDRENQPQHF. The chain is built from TRBV20-1 and TRBJ1-5, with 8 bases lining up with TRBD1. CDR1 is DFQATT, CDR2 SNEGSKA, per germline (reference sequence). The CDR3 covers 14 residues.

In this sample, this clonotype turned up a few times. V usage is TRBV30 and J usage is TRBJ1-2; D may be TRBD1 (5 bases). Germline CDR1 is GTSNPN and CDR2 is SVGIG (reference sequence). V lost 7 bases, J lost 4 bases, and 19 bases lay in between. The CDR3 is 14 amino acids. CDR3 DNA sequence: TGTGCCTTGACTTTCGGGCTTGGGGGCTATGGCTACACCTTC. Its translation: CALTFGLGGYGYTF.

This clonotype was seen only a few times. J is TRBJ1-5 and V is TRBV28, with a tentative D call TRBD1 (5 bases). CDR3 length: 16 amino acids. Trimming left V 10 bases short and J 3 bases short, with 22 bases between. Germline lookup yields CDR1 MDHEN and CDR2 SYDVKM. The CDR3 spells CATLVGDGRINQPQHF. CDR3 nucleotide sequence: TGTGCCACCCTAGTAGGGGACGGGAGAATCAATCAGCCCCAGCATTTT.